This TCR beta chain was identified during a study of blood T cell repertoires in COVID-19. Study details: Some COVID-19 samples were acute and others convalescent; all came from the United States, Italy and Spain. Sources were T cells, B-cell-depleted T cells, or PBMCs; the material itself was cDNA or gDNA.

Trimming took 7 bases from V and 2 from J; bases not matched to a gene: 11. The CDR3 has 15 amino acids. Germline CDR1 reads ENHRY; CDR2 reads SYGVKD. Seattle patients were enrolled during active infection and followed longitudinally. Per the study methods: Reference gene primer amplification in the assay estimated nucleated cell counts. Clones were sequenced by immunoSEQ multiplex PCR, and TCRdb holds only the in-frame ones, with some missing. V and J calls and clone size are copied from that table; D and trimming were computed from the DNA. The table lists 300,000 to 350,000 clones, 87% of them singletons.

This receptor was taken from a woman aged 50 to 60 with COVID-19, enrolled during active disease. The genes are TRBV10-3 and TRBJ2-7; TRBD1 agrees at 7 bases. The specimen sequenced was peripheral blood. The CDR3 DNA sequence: TGTGCCATCAATCGGGACAGCCTAGCCACCTACGAGCAGTACTTC. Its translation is CAINRDSLATYEQYF.